This record looks at one T cell receptor beta chain sequence and its context. This receptor's antigen is unknown. Base quality data are lacking; no much larger clone is found one base away. This sample is part of a study (dated by TCRdb to the mid-2010s). Libraries were built with RT-PCR. Sequenced on an Illumina MiSeq. TCRdb ran its own pipeline on the public reads, namely fastp trimming at Q25 and MiXCR clone calling, and kept in-frame beta chains. CDR3 protein sequences are deduplicated, and each keeps its most common genes and DNA. The sample has around 700,000 distinct CDR3 sequences on record, 12% to 15% of them singletons. The ten largest clonotypes hold about 3.6% of the sample. The germline V gene (reference sequence) specifies DFQATT as CDR1 and SNEGSKA as CDR2. V trim: 0 bases; J trim: 6 bases; unmatched bases: 7. CDR3 length: 17 amino acids, cysteine to phenylalanine. Kept here is only the CDR3 DNA, which spans 51 bases and is read in frame from base 1.

The V gene is TRBV20-1 and the J gene is TRBJ2-6, with 11 bases aligning to TRBD2. Specimen: memory CD4+ T cells from blood. This clonotype was sampled from a female donor in good health, serving as a healthy control. The DNA sequence is TGCAGTGCTAGAGAACTAGCGGGAGCCCCTGAGGCCAACGTCCTGACTTTC. The resulting protein is CSARELAGAPEANVLTF.